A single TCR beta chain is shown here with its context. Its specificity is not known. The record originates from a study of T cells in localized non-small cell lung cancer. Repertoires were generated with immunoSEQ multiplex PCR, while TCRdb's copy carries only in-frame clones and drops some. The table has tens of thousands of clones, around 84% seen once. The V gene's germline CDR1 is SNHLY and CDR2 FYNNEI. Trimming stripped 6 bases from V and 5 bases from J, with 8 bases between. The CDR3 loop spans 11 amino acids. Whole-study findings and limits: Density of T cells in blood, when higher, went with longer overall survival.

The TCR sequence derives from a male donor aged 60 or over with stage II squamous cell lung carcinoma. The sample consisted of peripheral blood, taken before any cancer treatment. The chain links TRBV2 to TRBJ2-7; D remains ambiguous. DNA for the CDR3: TGTGCCAGCAGGGCTGGTAACGAGCAGTACTTC. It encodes CASRAGNEQYF. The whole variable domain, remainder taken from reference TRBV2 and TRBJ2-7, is EPEVTQTPSHQVTQMGQEVILRCVPISNHLYFYWYRQILGQKVEFLVSFYNNEISEKSEIFDDQFSVERPDGSNFTLKIRSTKLEDSAMYFCASRAGNEQYFGPGTRLTVT.